This entry is about one T cell receptor beta chain. There is no known antigen for this receptor. It has no much larger one-base neighbor in the sample; base qualities were not kept. TCRbeta CDR3 regions were amplified from genomic DNA using the immunoSEQ Assay, a bias-controlled multiplex PCR. The source study handled its data this way. Nucleated cell counts per sample were estimated from amplification of reference gene primers within the assay. To quantify the absolute abundance of each unique TCRbeta CDR3 rearrangement, sequence reads were collapsed and filtered. For each sample, productive Simpson clonality was calculated as the square root of Simpson's diversity index across productive rearrangements. The table comes from immuneACCESS by way of TCRdb, which keeps in-frame sequences with V and J called. Part of the clones is missing from these tables; in studies checked, under half for an unresolved V gene and the rest for unknown reasons. V, J and clone size derive from that table, while D and trimming were established from the DNA sequence. Recorded for this sample are roughly 300,000 clones; less than 85% of them occurred a single time. 2% to 3% of the sample is held by the ten biggest clonotypes.

Participants in the prospective study were enrolled through a virtual design, were aged about 18 to 100 years, and lived in approximately 24 United States geographic areas. In the prospective study, cohorts were assigned on the basis of participant-reported clinical history obtained from a screening survey and a study questionnaire. Recovered participants in ImmuneRACE Cohort 3 were defined by two consecutive negative NP/OP PCR tests, clearance by a healthcare professional, or resolution of symptoms. In the prospective study, mobile phlebotomists collected whole blood, serum and a nasopharyngeal or oropharyngeal swab from each participant. Participants in the prospective study had the option to provide additional blood draws and questionnaires over a roughly 2-month period. Before DNA extraction, prospective study blood samples were shipped either frozen or at room temperature. This record comes from a study of blood T cell repertoires in COVID-19 (dated by TCRdb to about 2020). Regarding the complete study: Collaborator samples came from the United States, Italy and Spain and covered acute and convalescent phases of COVID-19. The samples were drawn from two sources: the first 160 participants of the ongoing ImmuneRACE study, and 950 to 1,500 subjects contributed by 6 global collaborators. Where available, HLA class I and class II types were obtained from metadata supplied by the sample provider rather than from assay-based typing. The sample metadata nearly always contained a de-identified subject ID, COVID-19 status, age in years and sex. Subjects who had been exposed to COVID-19, were actively infected with it, or had recovered from it provided the deeply sampled blood TCRbeta repertoires that made up the dataset. The repertoires were made available in a free public database intended to serve as a resource for research on the immune response to SARS-CoV-2. The prospective study material was composed of cDNA or gDNA derived from T cells, B-cell-depleted T cells, or PBMCs.

The full study reports these points: Clinical and demographic metadata were provided uncurated, with the amount varying by source and participant.

V loses 9 bases at its end and J loses 2 bases; junction bases beyond the gene matches: 6. The CDR3 runs 14 residues from the cysteine to the phenylalanine. CDR3 DNA is the only sequence kept; it has 42 bases, read in frame from the first base. The germline V gene provides CDR1 SNHLY and CDR2 FYNNEI. The chain links TRBV2 with TRBJ1-5, with 8 middle bases fitting TRBD1. This sequence originates from a woman between 45 and 60 years old who had recovered from COVID-19. Material: PBMCs or T cells enriched from blood (not recorded which). The encoded CDR3 is CARSGGAGNQPQHF. DNA sequence: TGTGCCAGGTCAGGGGGCGCAGGCAATCAGCCCCAGCATTTT.